The 10 T cell receptor beta chains reported below all come from one sample, sequenced in a study of shared clonotypes between healthy human individuals. Using immunoSEQ multiplex PCR, the repertoire was profiled, and TCRdb retains in-frame clones only, with some absent. In the table there are about 470,000 clones, roughly three quarters of which are singletons. Sequencing was performed on PBMCs. Receptors originate from a woman in her thirties or forties in good health. Some clones in this sample may be carry-over from other donors' samples.

The rearrangement links TRBV28 to TRBJ2-1; D ambiguous. Germline CDR1 reads MDHEN; CDR2 reads SYDVKM. The CDR3 extends over 15 amino acids. V was trimmed by 3 bases and J by 12 bases, leaving 21 bases between them. The CDR3 is CASSFHFSGHFTQFF. For the CDR3, the DNA is TGTGCCAGCAGTTTTCACTTTTCGGGCCATTTCACGCAGTTCTTC.

This clone was seen just once. The chain joins TRBV6-1 to TRBJ2-5, with 8 bases matching TRBD1. Germline V gene lookup returns CDR1 MNHNS and CDR2 SASEGT. This CDR3 has 15 amino acids. V trimming: 3 bases; J trimming: 5 bases; junction bases outside the gene matches: 8. CDR3 in DNA: TGTGCCAGCAGTGAGAGAACAGGGGGGTGGGAGACCCAGTACTTC. Protein sequence: CASSERTGGWETQYF.

The rearrangement links TRBV5-4 to TRBJ2-5, with D unresolved. The germline V and J ends were trimmed by 4 bases and 0 bases, with 4 bases remaining between them. The germline CDR1 and CDR2 sequences are SGHNT and YYREEE (reference sequence). The length of the CDR3 is 12 residues. The CDR3 protein is CASSRYQETQYF. The DNA for the CDR3 is TGTGCCAGCAGCCGGTACCAAGAGACCCAGTACTTC.

This clone came up once. The chain employs TRBV28 and TRBJ2-5; no definite D call. The V end lost 6 bases, the J end lost 1 base, and 12 bases lay between the germline ends. CDR3 size: 14 residues. Germline V gene lookup returns CDR1 MDHEN and CDR2 SYDVKM. The CDR3 sequence is CASSPQATQETQYF. DNA of the CDR3: TGTGCCAGCAGCCCCCAGGCGACCCAAGAGACCCAGTACTTC.

V and J are TRBV28 and TRBJ2-7, with D perhaps matching TRBD2 (7 bases). The V and J ends lost 3 bases and 2 bases respectively, with 11 bases between them. The CDR3 spans 14 residues. Germline CDR1 and CDR2: MDHEN and SYDVKM. CDR3 loop: CASSLAGDTYEQYF. As DNA, the CDR3 is TGTGCCAGCAGTTTGGCGGGGGACACCTACGAGCAGTACTTC. Based on the CDR3 plus reference TRBV28 and TRBJ2-7, the full variable domain is DVKVTQSSRYLVKRTGEKVFLECVQDMDHENMFWYRQDPGLGLRLIYFSYDVKMKEKGDIPEGYSVSREKKERFSLILESASTNQTSMYLCASSLAGDTYEQYFGPGTRLTVT.

The chain links TRBV7-9 to TRBJ2-7, with a weak D call TRBD2 (5 bases). Trimming took 3 bases from V and 7 from J, leaving 13 bases between them. Germline lookup yields CDR1 SEHNR and CDR2 FQNEAQ (reference sequence). The CDR3 extends over 13 amino acids. As DNA, the CDR3 is TGTGCCAGCAGCTTTTCTAGCCCCGGAGAGCAGTACTTC. Amino acids: CASSFSSPGEQYF.

The genes are TRBV19 and TRBJ2-5; 9 bases fit TRBD2. This CDR3 is 13 amino acids long. V lost 4 bases to trimming and J lost 3 bases; unmatched junction nucleotides: 0. Germline V gives CDR1 LNHDA, CDR2 SQIVND (reference sequence). The CDR3 DNA reads as TGTGCCAGTAGTAGACTAGCGGAAGAGACCCAGTACTTC. Protein product: CASSRLAEETQYF.

The chain uses TRBV4-1 and TRBJ2-3; 8 nucleotides align to TRBD1. The CDR3 has 16 amino acids. From germline, CDR1 is MGHRA and CDR2 YSYEKL. Trimming took 3 bases from V and 1 from J; bases not matched to a gene: 6. The CDR3 loop is CASSQLDRARTDTQYF. CDR3 sequence (DNA): TGCGCCAGCAGCCAGCTGGACAGGGCCCGCACAGATACGCAGTATTTT.

The CDR3 bases are TGTGCCAGCAGCCTCGACCCACAGGGGGAGCTGTTTTTT. Translated, it gives CASSLDPQGELFF. This chain links TRBV5-6 with TRBJ2-2; no clear D. Trimming removed 4 bases from V and 8 bases from J, with 12 bases in between. Per the germline V gene, CDR1 is SGHDT and CDR2 is YYEEEE. This CDR3 has 13 amino acids.

V gene TRBV28 combines with J gene TRBJ1-5; TRBD1 matches 7 bases. With 6 bases clipped from V and 5 bases from J, the junction kept 10 bases outside the gene matches. This CDR3 spans 15 amino acids. The germline V gene encodes CDR1 MDHEN and CDR2 SYDVKM. The CDR3, as DNA: TGTGCCAGCAGCTCCCTAGGGGACAGAGATCAGCCCCAGCATTTT. Its translation: CASSSLGDRDQPQHF.